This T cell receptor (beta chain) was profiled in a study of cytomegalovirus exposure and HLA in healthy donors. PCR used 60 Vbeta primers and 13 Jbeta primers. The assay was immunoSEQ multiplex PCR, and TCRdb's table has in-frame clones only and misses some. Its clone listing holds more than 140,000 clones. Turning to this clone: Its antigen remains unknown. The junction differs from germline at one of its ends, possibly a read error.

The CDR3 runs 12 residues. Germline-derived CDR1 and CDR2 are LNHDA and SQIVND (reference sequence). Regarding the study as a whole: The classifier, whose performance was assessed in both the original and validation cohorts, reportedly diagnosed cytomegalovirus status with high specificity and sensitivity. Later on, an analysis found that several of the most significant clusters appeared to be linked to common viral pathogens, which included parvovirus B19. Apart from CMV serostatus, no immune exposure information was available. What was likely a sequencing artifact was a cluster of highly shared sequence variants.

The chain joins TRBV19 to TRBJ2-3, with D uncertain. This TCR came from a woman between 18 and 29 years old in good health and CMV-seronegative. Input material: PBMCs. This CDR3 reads CASSTGTYTQYF. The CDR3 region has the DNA TGTGCCAGTAGTACAGGCACATATACGCAGTATTTT.